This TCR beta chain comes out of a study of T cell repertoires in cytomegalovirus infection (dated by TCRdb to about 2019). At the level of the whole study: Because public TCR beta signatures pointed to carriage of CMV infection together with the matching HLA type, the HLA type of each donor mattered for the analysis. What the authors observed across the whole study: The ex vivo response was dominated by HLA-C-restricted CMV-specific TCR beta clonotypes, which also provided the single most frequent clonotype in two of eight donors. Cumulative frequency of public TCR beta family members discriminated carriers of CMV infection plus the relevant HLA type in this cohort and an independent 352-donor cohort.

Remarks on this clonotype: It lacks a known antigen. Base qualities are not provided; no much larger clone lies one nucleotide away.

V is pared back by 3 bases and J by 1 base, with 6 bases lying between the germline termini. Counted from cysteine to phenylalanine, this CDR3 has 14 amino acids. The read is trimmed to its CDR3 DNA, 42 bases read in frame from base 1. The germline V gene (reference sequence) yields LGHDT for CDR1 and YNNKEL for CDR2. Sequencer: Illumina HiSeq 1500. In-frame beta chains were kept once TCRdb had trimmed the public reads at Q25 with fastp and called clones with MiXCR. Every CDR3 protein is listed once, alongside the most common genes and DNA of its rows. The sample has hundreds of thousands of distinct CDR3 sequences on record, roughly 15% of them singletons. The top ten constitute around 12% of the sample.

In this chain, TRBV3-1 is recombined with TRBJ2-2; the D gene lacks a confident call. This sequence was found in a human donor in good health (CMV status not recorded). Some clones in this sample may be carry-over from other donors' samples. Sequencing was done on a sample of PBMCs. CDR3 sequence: CASSQGQNTGELFF. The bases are TGTGCCAGCAGCCAGGGCCAGAACACCGGGGAGCTGTTTTTT.